This T cell receptor (beta chain) came from a study of PD-1 blockade in classical Hodgkin lymphoma. Study results and caveats: A reduction in baseline TCR diversity was reportedly seen in newly diagnosed patients relative to healthy donors.

TCRdb keeps only in-frame clones here, not all; method: immunoSEQ multiplex PCR. The data show some 46,000 clones, with over 60% seen just once and about 20% held by the top ten. The ends lost 6 bases at V and 5 bases at J; junction bases unmatched: 9. The CDR3 is made up of 15 amino acids. CDR1 is LGHNA, CDR2 YSLEER, per germline. All patients relapsed after autologous stem cell transplantation, and brentuximab vedotin exposure varied. About this clone itself: Its specificity is unknown.

This chain joins TRBV4-3 and TRBJ2-1; 8 positions agree with TRBD2. This sequence was found in a human donor with classical Hodgkin lymphoma. The specimen comprised peripheral blood mononuclear cells (PBMCs), sampled before the second cycle of nivolumab. The CDR3 is CASSYLSGADNEQFF. CDR3 coding DNA: TGCGCCAGCAGTTACCTTAGCGGGGCGGACAATGAGCAGTTCTTC.